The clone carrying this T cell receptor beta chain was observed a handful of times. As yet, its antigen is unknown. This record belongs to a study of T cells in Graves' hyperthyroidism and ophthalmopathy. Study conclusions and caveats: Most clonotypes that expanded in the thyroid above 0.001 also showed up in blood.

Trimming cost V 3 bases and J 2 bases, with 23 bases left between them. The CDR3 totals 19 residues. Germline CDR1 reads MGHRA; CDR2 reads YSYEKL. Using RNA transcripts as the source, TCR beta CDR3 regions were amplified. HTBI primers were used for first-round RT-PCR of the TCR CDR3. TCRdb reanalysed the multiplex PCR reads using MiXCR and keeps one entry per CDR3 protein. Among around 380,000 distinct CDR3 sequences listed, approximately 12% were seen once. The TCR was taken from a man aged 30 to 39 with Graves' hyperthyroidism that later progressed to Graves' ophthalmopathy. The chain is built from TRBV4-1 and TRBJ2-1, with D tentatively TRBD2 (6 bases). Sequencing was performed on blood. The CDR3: CASSQASGLRASAYNEQFF. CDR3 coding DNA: TGCGCCAGCAGCCAGGCATCAGGGTTACGGGCTAGCGCCTACAATGAGCAGTTCTTC.